This TCR beta chain was sequenced for a study of OX40 agonist ivuxolimab in advanced cancers. The CDR3 loop spans 12 amino acids. CDR1 and CDR2 from the germline V gene are WNHNN and SYGVQD (reference sequence). Trimming left V 10 bases short and J 3 bases short, with 9 bases between. Assay: immunoSEQ multiplex PCR; the TCRdb copy retains only in-frame clones and omits some. The profile shows 65,000 to 70,000 clones, roughly 91% of them singletons. Baseline was the first blood sampling point, followed by cycle 4 day 1 and cycle 7 day 1. This chain connects TRBV10-1 to TRBJ2-2; D is unresolved. The starting material was CD4+ or CD8+ T cells sorted from blood, obtained in a trial of the OX40 agonist ivuxolimab. The sequence was collected from an adult with an advanced solid tumor such as melanoma, head and neck, liver or kidney cancer. CDR3 residues: CATSRDTGELFF. The CDR3 DNA reads TGCGCCACTTCAAGAGACACCGGGGAGCTGTTTTTT.